This TCR beta chain derives from a study of vaccination and CD4 T cells after COVID-19. As for the study in general: The peptides that stimulated the cells were overlapping spike peptides from SARS-CoV-2, HCoV-NL63, HCoV-OC43 and HCoV-229E.

Germline V gene lookup returns CDR1 DFQATT and CDR2 SNEGSKA (reference sequence). The CDR3 spans 13 residues. V lost 1 base and J lost 7, with 11 bases in between. Points on this clonotype: The antigen is not known.

Treatment denoted: roughly ten-day PBMC culture with coronavirus spike peptide pools or control peptides (ViraFEST assay). TCRs were sequenced by ViraFEST after antigen-specific T cells had been expanded with peptide pools. Positive PCR dates ranged from March to December 2020; these dates predated US Alpha, Beta and Delta variants. Culture of 1.5 million to 2.5 million PBMCs per well took place with about 9 IU/ml IL-2 and 8.5 to 10 ug/ml peptide pools. Cultured CD4+ T-cell DNA underwent Oncomine TCR Beta short-read sequencing. TCRdb processed the PCR reads anew with MiXCR; each CDR3 protein has one entry. The sample includes 7,900 or so distinct CDR3 sequences, over 50% seen only once; the top ten take about 15%.

This TCR was recovered from a human donor with COVID-19. The source material was cultured CD4+ T cells from blood, sampled after SARS-CoV-2 vaccination. The chain links TRBV20-1 to TRBJ1-5; D perhaps matches TRBD1 (5 bases). CDR3 residues: CSARGQGHQPQHF. CDR3 sequence (DNA): TGCAGTGCTAGAGGTCAGGGCCACCAGCCCCAGCATTTT.